The 21 T cell receptor beta chains reported below all come from one sample, sequenced in a study of cytomegalovirus exposure and HLA in healthy donors. TCRdb's table, derived via immunoSEQ multiplex PCR, lists solely in-frame clones and lacks some. The sample holds 150,000 to 180,000 clones, just over 85% seen once. The sample consisted of PBMCs. These receptors came from a human donor in good health.

The V and J genes are TRBV10-3 and TRBJ1-1; TRBD1 matches at 7 bases. V trimming: 6 bases; J trimming: 4 bases; junction bases outside the gene matches: 8. This CDR3 spans 14 amino acids. Germline CDR1 ENHRY, CDR2 SYGVKD. CDR3 sequence: CAIRGETGTTEAFF. CDR3 bases: TGTGCCATCAGGGGAGAGACAGGGACCACTGAAGCTTTCTTT.

The chain uses TRBV29-1 and TRBJ1-1; 7 positions agree with TRBD1. Trimming cost V 7 bases and J 5 bases; bases outside gene matches: 13. The germline gives CDR1 SQVTM, CDR2 ANQGSEA. The CDR3 contains 14 residues. CDR3 coding DNA: TGCAGCGCCCAGGCGGTTAGGGGGCTAACTGAAGCTTTCTTT. Protein: CSAQAVRGLTEAFF.

This clone was seen more than once but under ten times. J is TRBJ2-7 and V is TRBV10-3; 8 nucleotides line up with TRBD2. This CDR3 is 18 amino acids long. J was trimmed by 2 bases and V by 0 bases; bases with no gene match: 12. Germline values: CDR1 ENHRY, CDR2 SYGVKD. Here the CDR3 reads CAISESKAGAFLPYEQYF. CDR3 coding DNA: TGTGCCATCAGTGAGTCGAAAGCGGGGGCCTTCCTCCCCTACGAGCAGTACTTC.

The V and J genes are TRBV29-1 and TRBJ1-4, with 7 bases aligning to TRBD1. The CDR3 is 14 amino acids. CDR1 is SQVTM and CDR2 is ANQGSEA in the germline V gene. Trimming cost V 7 bases and J 1 base; bases outside gene matches: 6. The CDR3 is CSAWDRLTNEKLFF. As DNA, the CDR3 is TGCAGCGCTTGGGACAGACTAACTAATGAAAAACTGTTTTTT.

The gene calls are TRBV29-1 and TRBJ2-7; 7 positions agree with TRBD1. J gave up 1 base and V 8 bases, and 5 bases lay outside the gene matches. Germline loops: CDR1 SQVTM, CDR2 ANQGSEA. The CDR3 has 12 residues. The CDR3 reads CSTKTGSYEQYF. CDR3 sequence (DNA): TGCAGCACCAAGACAGGGTCCTACGAGCAGTACTTC.

The rearrangement links TRBV19 to TRBJ1-2; D perhaps matches TRBD1 (6 bases). Trimming cost V 3 bases and J 2 bases, with 16 bases left between them. The CDR3 consists of 16 residues. In germline, CDR1 is LNHDA, CDR2 SQIVND (reference sequence). The CDR3: CASSMTGFELNYGYTF. The CDR3 bases are TGTGCCAGTAGTATGACAGGTTTTGAGCTAAACTATGGCTACACCTTC.

J is TRBJ2-3 and V is TRBV7-3; D possibly corresponds to TRBD2 (6 bases). The V gene's germline CDR1 is SGHTA and CDR2 FQGTGA. The CDR3 is 16 residues long. V was trimmed by 0 bases and J by 6 bases, leaving 16 bases between them. As DNA, the CDR3 is TGTGCCAGCAGCTTAACGCAGCTGGGACTGAAGGATACGCAGTATTTT. Its protein product is CASSLTQLGLKDTQYF. The variable domain in full, with the rest retrieved from reference TRBV7-3 and TRBJ2-3, is GAGVSQTPSNKVTEKGKYVELRCDPISGHTALYWYRQSLGQGPEFLIYFQGTGAADDSGLPNDRFFAVRPEGSVSTLKIQRTERGDSAVYLCASSLTQLGLKDTQYFGPGTRLTVL.

This clone was observed a handful of times. This sample also contains other DNA sequences that code for the same CDR3. CDR3 in DNA: TGTGCCAGTAGTATCCAGGGGAACACTGAAGCTTTCTTT. Translated, it gives CASSIQGNTEAFF. This chain joins TRBV19 and TRBJ1-1; a weak D match, TRBD1 (5 bases). V was clipped by 3 bases and J by 1 base, with 6 bases between them. Germline V lookup: CDR1 LNHDA, CDR2 SQIVND (reference sequence). CDR3 length: 13 amino acids.

The chain is built from TRBV4-1 and TRBJ1-1; no clear D. The V end was cut by 1 base, the J end by 0 bases, with 12 bases between. CDR1 MGHRA and CDR2 YSYEKL come from the germline V gene. The CDR3 runs 16 residues. In nucleotides, the CDR3 is TGCGCCAGCAGCCAAGTTTTAGCCAGACTGAACACTGAAGCTTTCTTT. Encoded protein: CASSQVLARLNTEAFF.

The chain employs TRBV29-1 and TRBJ1-1; no definite D call. Germline-derived CDR1 and CDR2 are SQVTM and ANQGSEA. The V and J ends lost 7 bases and 5 bases respectively, with 14 bases between them. This CDR3 is built from 12 residues. The CDR3 loop is CSASFVGTEAFF. For the CDR3, the DNA is TGCAGCGCGAGCTTTGTTGGTACTGAAGCTTTCTTT.

This chain uses TRBV27 with TRBJ2-7; 9 positions match TRBD2. After removal of 5 bases from V and 6 bases from J, the junction contained 11 bases not matched to a gene. The CDR3 loop spans 15 amino acids. Germline V gene data show CDR1 as MNHEY and CDR2 as SMNVEV (reference sequence). CDR3 sequence: CASSTRLAVKFEQYF. The CDR3 region has the DNA TGTGCCAGCAGTACCAGACTAGCGGTAAAATTCGAGCAGTACTTC.

This sequence joins TRBV2 and TRBJ1-5; D is unresolved. Germline assignment: CDR1 SNHLY and CDR2 FYNNEI. There are 16 residues in the CDR3. V was pared by 4 bases and J by 1 base, with 14 bases between. The CDR3 sequence: CASSALDEGSNQPQHF. DNA of the CDR3: TGTGCCAGCAGTGCGCTAGATGAGGGAAGCAATCAGCCCCAGCATTTT.

The rearrangement joins TRBV7-6 to TRBJ2-3; TRBD2 might be the D (5 bases). V lost 1 base, J lost 1 base, and 12 bases lay in between. The CDR3 length is 16 residues. The V gene's germline CDR1 is SGHVS and CDR2 FNYEAQ. Here the CDR3 reads CASSLGGSRGTDTQYF. The CDR3 nucleotides are TGTGCCAGCAGCTTAGGAGGGTCGAGGGGCACAGATACGCAGTATTTT.

This rearrangement joins TRBV19 to TRBJ2-1; perhaps TRBD1 as D (6 bases). The CDR3 contains 13 residues. Trimming cost V 5 bases and J 6 bases, with 11 bases left between them. Germline assignment: CDR1 LNHDA and CDR2 SQIVND (reference sequence). The CDR3 DNA reads as TGTGCCAGTAGTGCACAGGGAGTCAATGAGCAGTTCTTC. As protein: CASSAQGVNEQFF. Using reference TRBV19 and TRBJ2-1 for the parts outside the CDR3, the full variable domain is DGGITQSPKYLFRKEGQNVTLSCEQNLNHDAMYWYRQDPGQGLRLIYYSQIVNDFQKGDIAEGYSVSREKKESFPLTVTSAQKNPTAFYLCASSAQGVNEQFFGPGTRLTVL.

The chain links TRBV9 to TRBJ2-1, with 10 bases matching TRBD2. CDR1 is SGDLS and CDR2 is YYNGEE in the germline V gene. Trimming took 4 bases from V and 4 from J; bases not matched to a gene: 5. This CDR3 spans 15 amino acids. For the CDR3, the DNA is TGTGCCAGCAGCCCCCGACTAGCGGGTTACAATGAGCAGTTCTTC. Protein sequence: CASSPRLAGYNEQFF.

This clone was observed once. The chain combines TRBV4-2 with TRBJ1-1; D is uncertain. The germline V gene encodes CDR1 LGHNA and CDR2 YNFKEQ. The CDR3 sequence is 13 residues long. The ends were cut back, 4 bases at V and 5 bases at J, with 11 bases in the middle. The CDR3 sequence is CASSLFTGTEAFF. CDR3 sequence (DNA): TGTGCCAGCAGCCTTTTTACCGGGACTGAAGCTTTCTTT.

V usage is TRBV18 and J usage is TRBJ1-1, with a tentative D call TRBD1 (6 bases). The CDR3 is 15 amino acids. Per the germline V gene, CDR1 is KGHSH and CDR2 is LQKENI. Trimming cost V 4 bases and J 3 bases, with 15 bases left between them. In nucleotides, the CDR3 is TGTGCCAGCTCACAGATGGACAGCATGGACACTGAAGCTTTCTTT. Amino acid sequence: CASSQMDSMDTEAFF. The full variable domain, completed using reference TRBV18 and TRBJ1-1, is NAGVMQNPRHLVRRRGQEARLRCSPMKGHSHVYWYRQLPEEGLKFMVYLQKENIIDESGMPKERFSAEFPKEGPSILRIQQVVRGDSAAYFCASSQMDSMDTEAFFGQGTRLTVV.

This chain uses TRBV5-1 with TRBJ2-1, with D possibly being TRBD2 (6 bases). Germline V gene sequence: CDR1 SGHRS, CDR2 YFSETQ. Trimming took 0 bases from V and 7 from J, leaving 14 bases between them. The CDR3 covers 15 residues. In DNA, the CDR3 is TGCGCCAGCAGCTTGGTAGCGGACCCAGGTAATGAGCAGTTCTTC. It encodes CASSLVADPGNEQFF.

The rearrangement links TRBV28 to TRBJ1-1; D not certain. Trimming removed 3 bases at V and 1 base at J, with 6 bases between. The CDR3 runs to 13 residues. Germline lookup yields CDR1 MDHEN and CDR2 SYDVKM. CDR3 in amino acids: CASSFFKNTEAFF. Here the CDR3 DNA reads TGTGCCAGCAGTTTTTTTAAGAACACTGAAGCTTTCTTT.

V usage is TRBV7-8 and J usage is TRBJ1-5; 11 nucleotides agree with TRBD1. The CDR3 extends over 19 amino acids. The germline gives CDR1 SGHVS, CDR2 FQNEAQ. The ends lost 2 bases at V and 5 bases at J; junction bases unmatched: 14. This CDR3 reads CASSLSATPGQGVYQPQHF. CDR3 bases: TGTGCCAGCAGCTTAAGCGCCACCCCGGGACAGGGGGTTTATCAGCCCCAGCATTTT. The full variable domain, its missing parts supplied by reference TRBV7-8 and TRBJ1-5, is GAGVSQSPRYKVAKRGQDVALRCDPISGHVSLFWYQQALGQGPEFLTYFQNEAQLDKSGLPSDRFFAERPEGSVSTLKIQRTQQEDSAVYLCASSLSATPGQGVYQPQHFGDGTRLSIL.

Concerning this clone itself: The sample holds other DNA sequences that translate to the same CDR3. Here the CDR3 reads CASSYSTSGQPQHF. CDR3 nucleotides: TGTGCCAGCAGTTACTCGACCTCGGGTCAGCCCCAGCATTTT. The V call is TRBV6-6, the J call TRBJ1-5; D not resolved. V was clipped by 0 bases and J by 6 bases, with 9 bases between them. This CDR3 comprises 14 residues. Germline values: CDR1 MNHNY, CDR2 SVGAGI (reference sequence).